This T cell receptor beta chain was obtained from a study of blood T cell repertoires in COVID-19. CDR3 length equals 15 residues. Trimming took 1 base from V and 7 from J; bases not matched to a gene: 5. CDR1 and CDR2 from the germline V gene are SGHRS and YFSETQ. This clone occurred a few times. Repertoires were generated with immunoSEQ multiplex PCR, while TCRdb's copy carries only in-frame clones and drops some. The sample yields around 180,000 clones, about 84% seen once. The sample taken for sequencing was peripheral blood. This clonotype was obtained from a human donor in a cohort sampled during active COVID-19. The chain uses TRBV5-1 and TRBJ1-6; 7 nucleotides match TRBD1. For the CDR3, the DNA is TGCGCCAGCAGCTTGCTGGGGACAGACAATTCACCCCTCCACTTT. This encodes CASSLLGTDNSPLHF.